This T cell receptor (beta chain) stems from a study of T cells in localized non-small cell lung cancer (dated by TCRdb to about 2020). Some background on the complete study: Comparing tumors with uninvolved tumor-adjacent lungs, the study looked at the T cell repertoires of approximately 250 patients with early-stage NSCLC. NSCLC patients had a mean age of roughly 66 years, and 120 to 150 were male and 107 female. The cohort comprised 236 treatment-naïve NSCLC patients with resected, localized lung tumors.

At diagnosis, peripheral blood, uninvolved tumor-adjacent lung and tumor were collected and stored as a combination of fresh-frozen and FFPE material. For TCR repertoire profiling, blood samples were analyzed as peripheral blood mononuclear cells. What the research found in general, with its limitations: Because of the exploratory design, TCR variables were selected using unadjusted p-values without false-discovery rate correction. Because multi-region sequencing of the tumors was not done, intratumor heterogeneity could not be ruled out. Uninvolved tumor-adjacent lung showed the highest T cell clonality, higher than tumor, which suggests more focused antigenic responses in the adjacent lung. Longer overall survival was associated with higher blood T cell density, whereas shorter survival was associated with higher adjacent-lung clonality. A median of 57 of the top 100 tumor clones turned up in the paired uninvolved adjacent lung, and 25 to 30 of those clones also ranked among the top 100 of that same adjacent lung.

Points on this clone: Its recognized antigen is unknown. No much larger clone is present one base from it, and per-base qualities are unavailable.

The immunoSEQ Assay was used to sequence TCR beta CDR3 regions from DNA. The study's own analysis went as follows. T cell density was computed as TCR beta template counts normalized to usable DNA estimated by amplifying housekeeping genes. Richness was estimated using the preseqR package, with extrapolation to 400,000 templates for PBMC samples and to 120,000 templates for tissue samples. Clonality was taken to be one minus Pielou's evenness. To identify tissue-enriched TCRs, differential abundance testing was run on productive amino-acid clonotypes with a minimum total count of 5 and an alpha of 0.1. The Jaccard Index and the Morisita Overlap Index were used to quantify repertoire overlap between compartments. TCR beta CDR3s were clustered by GLIPH together with public tetramer-defined viral CDR3s, and at least three viral sequences plus V-gene enrichment were required for viral motifs. This is the immuneACCESS table as TCRdb keeps it, with only in-frame sequences that have V and J called. A part of the clones is gone; compared with another copy, unresolved V genes explain less than half, and the rest is unexplained. The DNA was the basis for D and trimming; V, J and clone size are from that table. The sample profile shows tens of thousands of clones; more than 75% of them were found once. The ten biggest clones cover more than 9% of the sample.

This TCR was sampled from an older female donor with stage I lung adenocarcinoma. Material: peripheral blood, obtained before any cancer treatment.

The DNA reads as follows: TGTGCCAGCAGCCCCCGGGACGCGGTGGGGGGGCGTCGGGAAAAACTGTTTTTT. It codes for CASSPRDAVGGRREKLFF. The chain is encoded by TRBV5-8 joined to TRBJ1-4, with TRBD1 as a weak D call on 6 bases. The germline V gene encodes CDR1 SGHTS and CDR2 YDEGEE. The CDR3 starts with the cysteine, ends with the phenylalanine, and has 18 residues. Only the CDR3 part of the read is kept: 54 bases, read in frame from the first base. V is cut by 4 bases and J by 8 bases, and the space between the germline ends is 27 bases.